The 9 T cell receptor beta chains below come from one sample, sequenced in a study of CD8 T cells in Susac syndrome (dated by TCRdb to between 2018 and 2020). Libraries came from the immunoSEQ multiplex PCR assay. RNA was extracted with the RNeasy kit and about 0.5 to 1 ug was reverse transcribed using random hexamers. The raw public reads went through TCRdb reprocessing: fastp at Q25, MiXCR clone calling, in-frame beta chains kept. Rows merge per CDR3 protein into single entries with the most common DNA and genes. The table for this sample lists roughly 200,000 distinct CDR3 sequences; roughly 95% of them were counted only once. The ten largest make up less than 0.2% of the sample. Sequencing was done on a sample of CD8+ T cells from PBMCs. The origin of the receptors is a human donor with multiple sclerosis.

The V gene is TRBV29-1, the J gene TRBJ1-1, with D unclear. This CDR3 comprises 11 residues. Looked up from germline, CDR1 is SQVTM and CDR2 is ANQGSEA. V shed 4 bases and J shed 2 bases, with 5 bases lying between them. The DNA of the CDR3 is TGCAGCGTTGTGGGAAACACTGAAGCTTTCTTT. This codes for CSVVGNTEAFF.

The chain carries TRBV9 and TRBJ2-2; D call uncertain. CDR1 and CDR2 (germline): SGDLS, YYNGEE. Trimming left V 0 bases short and J 3 bases short, with 6 bases between. The CDR3 is 14 amino acids. The CDR3 sequence is CASSVEQYTGELFF. In DNA form, the CDR3 reads TGTGCCAGCAGCGTAGAACAGTACACCGGGGAGCTGTTTTTT.

V gene TRBV9 combines with J gene TRBJ2-3, with 11 bases that match TRBD2. Trimming cost V 0 bases and J 6 bases; bases outside gene matches: 0. Germline-derived CDR1 and CDR2 are SGDLS and YYNGEE. The CDR3 length is 14 residues. CDR3 residues: CASSVASGGDTQYF. Written as DNA, the CDR3 is TGTGCCAGCAGCGTAGCTAGCGGGGGGGATACGCAGTATTTT.

V gene TRBV7-9 combines with J gene TRBJ2-1; the D is unclear. The CDR3 loop spans 13 amino acids. V gave up 1 base and J gave up 7 bases, with 8 bases separating them. Germline V CDR1 and CDR2: SEHNR, FQNEAQ (reference sequence). CDR3 DNA: TGTGCCAGCAGCTTAGGGTCTAGGAATGAGCAGTTCTTC. Translated, it gives CASSLGSRNEQFF.

This clonotype came up once. The chain links TRBV2 to TRBJ2-1, with a tentative D call TRBD2 (5 bases). The CDR3 runs to 13 residues. The V gene lost 7 bases and the J gene lost 7 bases, with 14 bases spanning the gap. From germline, CDR1 is SNHLY and CDR2 FYNNEI. CDR3 loop: CASTGLPGNEQFF. The CDR3 nucleotides are TGTGCCAGCACCGGACTGCCCGGTAATGAGCAGTTCTTC.

This chain connects TRBV11-1 to TRBJ2-7; D is possibly TRBD2 (5 bases). CDR1 and CDR2 (germline): SGHAT, FQDESV (reference sequence). The CDR3 loop spans 15 amino acids. Trimming removed 3 bases from V and 2 bases from J, with 14 bases in between. The CDR3 bases are TGTGCCAGCAGCTTGGGGAGCTGGAGGCCCTACGAGCAGTACTTC. Protein product: CASSLGSWRPYEQYF.

This chain joins TRBV5-1 and TRBJ2-3; D is possibly TRBD2 (5 bases). From germline, CDR1 is SGHRS and CDR2 YFSETQ. V lost 8 bases, J lost 15 bases, and 19 bases lay in between. There are 11 residues in the CDR3. The DNA of the CDR3 is TGCGCCAGTAGGCCCGGAAGTCCGGGATATTTT. Amino acid sequence: CASRPGSPGYF. The full variable domain, its missing parts supplied by reference TRBV5-1 and TRBJ2-3, is KAGVTQTPRYLIKTRGQQVTLSCSPISGHRSVSWYQQTPGQGLQFLFEYFSETQRNKGNFPGRFSGRQFSNSRSEMNVSTLELGDSALYLCASRPGSPGYFGPGTRLTVL.

The chain is built from TRBV13 and TRBJ1-1; D not resolved. The ends were cut back, 5 bases at V and 0 bases at J, with 4 bases in the middle. The CDR3 runs 12 residues. Germline CDR1 is PRHDT and CDR2 is FYEKMQ (reference sequence). In DNA form, the CDR3 reads TGTGCCAGCAGCGGGCTGAACACTGAAGCTTTCTTT. Residues: CASSGLNTEAFF.

CDR3 DNA sequence: TGCGCCAGCAGCCCCTTGTTTGGCGGGAGTAGGTACGAGCAGTACTTC. Protein: CASSPLFGGSRYEQYF. The rearrangement joins TRBV4-1 to TRBJ2-7, with TRBD2 identical over 7 bases. This CDR3 comprises 16 residues. V was pared by 4 bases and J by 4 bases, with 13 bases of the junction left unmatched. Germline CDR1 reads MGHRA; CDR2 reads YSYEKL.